Below are 6 T cell receptor beta chains sequenced from a single sample in a study of blood T cell repertoires in COVID-19. Sequenced by immunoSEQ multiplex PCR; TCRdb stores in-frame clones only, minus some. Of about 190,000 clones in the sample, more than 65% were seen once. Sequencing was carried out using peripheral blood. The source of these receptors is an elderly woman with active or convalescent COVID-19.

CDR3 sequence reads: CASSLMGHRYGYTF. As DNA, the CDR3 is TGTGCCAGCAGTTTAATGGGACATCGGTATGGCTACACCTTC. The J gene is TRBJ1-2, the V gene TRBV27; weak D call: TRBD1 (6 bases). The CDR3 is 14 amino acids. Germline-derived CDR1 and CDR2 are MNHEY and SMNVEV (reference sequence). V dropped 2 bases and J dropped 5 bases, with 12 bases sitting between them.

In DNA, the CDR3 is TGTGCCAGCAGCCCCCTATCAAATCAGCCCCAGCATTTT. Translated: CASSPLSNQPQHF. The rearrangement uses TRBV7-8 and TRBJ1-5; the D is unclear. Germline loops: CDR1 SGHVS, CDR2 FQNEAQ. Trimming stripped 5 bases from V and 4 bases from J, with 9 bases between. CDR3 size: 13 residues.

V and J are TRBV6-1 and TRBJ1-6; perhaps TRBD1 as D (5 bases). The CDR3 has 14 amino acids. Germline-derived CDR1 and CDR2 are MNHNS and SASEGT. V lost 2 bases, J lost 5 bases, and 7 bases lay in between. This chain's CDR3 is CASSELRDNSPLHF. The CDR3 DNA is TGTGCCAGCAGTGAACTCAGGGATAATTCACCCCTCCACTTT.

The chain has TRBV10-1 and TRBJ2-1; weak D call: TRBD2 (6 bases). This CDR3 is built from 14 residues. Germline V gene lookup returns CDR1 WNHNN and CDR2 SYGVQD (reference sequence). V was clipped by 2 bases and J by 8 bases, with 13 bases between them. The CDR3 here is CASSETSPTDEQFF. CDR3 sequence (DNA): TGCGCCAGCAGTGAGACTAGCCCCACTGATGAGCAGTTCTTC.

V usage is TRBV5-1 and J usage is TRBJ2-5; possibly TRBD1 for D (7 bases). There are 15 residues in the CDR3. The V and J ends lost 2 bases and 3 bases respectively, with 14 bases between them. Germline V gives CDR1 SGHRS, CDR2 YFSETQ. The CDR3 bases are TGCGCCAGCAGCTTTGAAGGCAGGGGGGAAGAGACCCAGTACTTC. This codes for CASSFEGRGEETQYF.

This rearrangement joins TRBV7-3 to TRBJ1-6; possibly TRBD1 for D (6 bases). The CDR3 totals 13 residues. The ends were cut back, 2 bases at V and 7 bases at J, with 6 bases in the middle. Germline CDR1 reads SGHTA; CDR2 reads FQGTGA. The DNA for the CDR3 is TGTGCCAGCAGCTTACAGGGGAATTCACCCCTCCACTTT. It translates to CASSLQGNSPLHF.